One and the same sample provided the 27 T cell receptor beta chains below, sequenced in a study of Graves' ophthalmopathy and Graves' hyperthyroidism. Amplified TCR beta CDR3 regions were obtained using RNA transcripts as template. First-round RT-PCR used HTBI primers; second-round multiplex PCR followed. TCRdb called the multiplex PCR reads again in MiXCR, with one record for every CDR3 protein. The sample consists of about 700,000 distinct CDR3 sequences, 40% of them appearing once. Sequences were obtained from peripheral blood. All receptors come from an adult man with Graves' ophthalmopathy.

The gene calls are TRBV19 and TRBJ1-1; possible D gene TRBD1, 6 bases. Germline V gene data show CDR1 as LNHDA and CDR2 as SQIVND (reference sequence). Trimming took 8 bases from V and 5 from J, leaving 21 bases between them. CDR3 length equals 15 residues. The CDR3 DNA sequence: TGTGCCAGTCTTCCTCGGGGAGGGGGTTGGACTGAAGCTTTCTTT. This encodes CASLPRGGGWTEAFF.

CDR3 sequence: CASSLNRGHEQYF. The CDR3 nucleotides read TGTGCCAGCAGTTTGAACAGGGGGCATGAGCAGTACTTC. The chain couples TRBV7-2 to TRBJ2-7; 9 bases line up with TRBD1. CDR1 is SGHTA and CDR2 is FQGNSA in the germline V gene. The CDR3 loop spans 13 amino acids. The trim removed 6 bases at V and 7 bases at J, leaving 7 bases unmatched.

As to this clonotype: This may be a read error: a much more frequent sequence differs by one nucleotide. V usage is TRBV5-1 and J usage is TRBJ1-5; 7 bases match TRBD1. From germline, CDR1 is SGHRS and CDR2 YFSETQ. This CDR3 is built from 14 residues. Unmatched junction bases numbered 10, after V lost 4 bases and J lost 9 bases. The CDR3 region has the DNA TGCGCCAGCAGCCGGGACAGCGGACGTCGGCCCCAGCATTTT. Translating it yields CASSRDSGRRPQHF.

V usage is TRBV9 and J usage is TRBJ1-4; no reliable D call. Germline-derived CDR1 and CDR2 are SGDLS and YYNGEE. V gave up 0 bases and J gave up 8 bases, with 14 bases separating them. The CDR3 length is 15 residues. The CDR3 DNA reads TGTGCCAGCAGCGTAGGAGGGATTGGGAGCGAAAAACTGTTTTTT. This encodes CASSVGGIGSEKLFF.

The table lists this clonotype with many counts. The chain combines TRBV20-1 with TRBJ1-2; 9 nucleotides agree with TRBD1. Looked up from germline, CDR1 is DFQATT and CDR2 is SNEGSKA (reference sequence). Trimming removed 6 bases from V and 7 bases from J; junction bases left unmatched: 9. The CDR3 spans 13 residues. The CDR3 coding sequence is TGCAGTGCCCTAACCCACAGGGGGCGTGGCTACACCTTC. Its protein is CSALTHRGRGYTF.

This clonotype was seen many times. The chain uses TRBV11-2 and TRBJ2-2; maybe TRBD1 (6 bases). This CDR3 has 14 amino acids. Germline CDR1 is SGHAT and CDR2 is FQNNGV. Deletions cut 5 bases from V and 4 bases from J, with 11 bases between. CDR3 DNA sequence: TGTGCCAGCAGCGCACAGGGAGCCACCGGGGAGCTGTTTTTT. Its translation: CASSAQGATGELFF. The full variable domain, rest sourced from reference TRBV11-2 and TRBJ2-2, is EAGVAQSPRYKIIEKRQSVAFWCNPISGHATLYWYQQILGQGPKLLIQFQNNGVVDDSQLPKDRFSAERLKGVDSTLKIQPAKLEDSAVYLCASSAQGATGELFFGEGSRLTVL.

This clonotype was observed at least ten times. The V and J genes are TRBV7-8 and TRBJ1-1; D gene uncertain. Looked up from germline, CDR1 is SGHVS and CDR2 is FQNEAQ. Trimming left V 1 base short and J 1 base short, with 7 bases between. The CDR3 is 14 residues long. The CDR3 region has the DNA TGTGCCAGCAGCTTAGATCATGCGAACACTGAAGCTTTCTTT. It is translated as CASSLDHANTEAFF.

The chain couples TRBV4-3 to TRBJ2-5; possible D gene TRBD2, 6 bases. Germline values: CDR1 LGHNA, CDR2 YSLEER. V gave up 0 bases and J gave up 7 bases, with 12 bases separating them. This CDR3 has 14 amino acids. CDR3 nucleotide sequence: TGCGCCAGCAGCCAAGATCTAGCGAGCGGGACCCAGTACTTC. Translating it yields CASSQDLASGTQYF.

This chain uses TRBV10-3 with TRBJ1-4; no clear D gene. Per the germline V gene, CDR1 is ENHRY and CDR2 is SYGVKD. V dropped 10 bases and J dropped 1 base, with 13 bases sitting between them. This CDR3 spans 14 amino acids. The CDR3 protein is CASSRQETNEKLFF. The CDR3 bases are TGTGCCAGCAGCCGCCAGGAAACTAATGAAAAACTGTTTTTT.

This clonotype was recorded a few times. The rearrangement uses TRBV10-3 and TRBJ2-7; 9 positions match TRBD1. The CDR3 has 16 residues. J was trimmed by 4 bases and V by 10 bases; bases with no gene match: 17. Looked up from germline, CDR1 is ENHRY and CDR2 is SYGVKD. The CDR3 reads CASITGPIGQGYEQYF. The DNA of the CDR3 is TGTGCCAGCATAACTGGCCCGATAGGACAGGGGTACGAGCAGTACTTC.

As to this clonotype: The CDR3 end shows no conserved phenylalanine or tryptophan, and so a read error is likely. The chain has TRBV9 and TRBJ2-5; TRBD1 is a possible D gene (5 bases). V lost 4 bases and J 5 bases, leaving 21 bases between the germline ends. The CDR3 covers 16 residues. Germline CDR1 and CDR2: SGDLS and YYNGEE. CDR3 bases: TGTGCCAGCAGCCCAAGACAGAATAACCCGATGGAGACCCAGTACTGC. Residues: CASSPRQNNPMETQYC.

This chain joins TRBV2 and TRBJ2-7; TRBD2 is a possible D gene (5 bases). V shed 11 bases and J shed 3 bases, with 14 bases lying between them. The CDR3 spans 12 residues. Germline CDR1 SNHLY, CDR2 FYNNEI. The CDR3 here is CASRGEDYEQYF. Here the CDR3 DNA reads TGTGCCTCTCGGGGAGAGGACTACGAGCAGTACTTC. The full variable domain, with the rest looked up from reference TRBV2 and TRBJ2-7, is EPEVTQTPSHQVTQMGQEVILRCVPISNHLYFYWYRQILGQKVEFLVSFYNNEISEKSEIFDDQFSVERPDGSNFTLKIRSTKLEDSAMYFCASRGEDYEQYFGPGTRLTVT.

This clonotype has a handful of counts. The chain joins TRBV12-3 or TRBV12-4 to TRBJ1-1; D gene ambiguous. The length of the CDR3 is 15 residues. The V and J ends lost 1 base and 1 base respectively, with 10 bases between them. CDR3: CASSLDGPGNTEAFF. As DNA, the CDR3 is TGTGCCAGCAGTTTAGATGGTCCAGGGAACACTGAAGCTTTCTTT.

About this clonotype: As the CDR3 is not closed by the conserved phenylalanine or tryptophan, this likely results from a read error. The DNA is left out, because the CDR3 cannot be placed on it with certainty; the CDR3 is given as TCRdb lists it. The genes are TRBV14 and TRBJ2-6; the tabulated D call, TRBD1, remains unverified against the DNA. Both ends counted, the CDR3 spans 10 residues. Germline-derived CDR1 and CDR2 are SGHDN and FVKESK. Here the CDR3 reads CASSQGQRTS.

The rearrangement uses TRBV25-1 and TRBJ2-2; 11 positions agree with TRBD1. Germline trimming cut 8 bases from V and 3 bases from J; bases unmatched to any gene: 2. The germline CDR1 and CDR2 sequences are MGHDK and SYGVNS. There are 14 residues in the CDR3. The CDR3 sequence: CASEGQGDTGELFF. For the CDR3, the DNA is TGTGCCAGCGAGGGACAGGGGGACACCGGGGAGCTGTTTTTT.

V is TRBV20-1 and J is TRBJ2-6; D possibly corresponds to TRBD2 (5 bases). There are 14 residues in the CDR3. CDR1 is DFQATT, CDR2 SNEGSKA, per germline (reference sequence). The germline V and J ends were trimmed by 7 bases and 0 bases, with 10 bases remaining between them. CDR3 sequence (DNA): TGCAGTGTCCCTAGCATCTCTGGGGCCAACGTCCTGACTTTC. Translation: CSVPSISGANVLTF.

For this clonotype: A junction boundary mismatches the germline segment, possibly from a read error. This CDR3 reads CASSPGGGKSGTSSYEQYF. The DNA of the CDR3 is TGCGCCAGCAGCCCGGGGGGGGGTAAAAGCGGGACAAGCTCCTACGAGCAGTACTTC. The chain recombines TRBV2 with TRBJ2-7; 8 bases are shared with TRBD2. Germline V CDR1 and CDR2: SNHLY, FYNNEI. The CDR3 sequence is 19 residues long.

This clonotype showed up just once. In DNA form, the CDR3 reads TGTGCCAGCAGTGAGGCCTCGGGTGGCGAGACCCAGTACTTC. It codes for CASSEASGGETQYF. J is TRBJ2-7 and V is TRBV2; unclear D gene. The DNA end is more similar to TRBJ2-5, so the J call may be wrong. The V gene's germline CDR1 is SNHLY and CDR2 FYNNEI. The CDR3 loop spans 14 amino acids.

This clonotype was recorded at least ten times. The gene calls are TRBV20-1 and TRBJ2-7; D uncertain. Between the trimmed V and J ends, which lost 4 bases and 1 base, there was a span of 8 bases. The length of the CDR3 is 12 residues. Per the germline V gene, CDR1 is DFQATT and CDR2 is SNEGSKA (reference sequence). CDR3 residues: CSATGSSYEQYF. CDR3 sequence (DNA): TGCAGTGCTACCGGTAGTTCCTACGAGCAGTACTTC.

This clonotype was observed a handful of times. The rearrangement joins TRBV7-2 to TRBJ1-1; TRBD1 agrees at 8 bases. The CDR3 extends over 19 amino acids. The germline V gene encodes CDR1 SGHTA and CDR2 FQGNSA. V was pared by 5 bases and J by 1 base, with 18 bases of the junction left unmatched. CDR3 amino acids: CASSPGRAGGASWNTEAFF. The CDR3 nucleotides are TGTGCCAGCAGCCCCGGACGTGCAGGGGGCGCTTCTTGGAACACTGAAGCTTTCTTT.

Points on this clonotype: This may come from a read error, since a much larger clone is one base off. The rearrangement joins TRBV29-1 to TRBJ2-5; D may correspond to TRBD1 or TRBD2 (5 bases each). The germline V gene has CDR1 SQVTM and CDR2 ANQGSEA. The CDR3 length is 13 residues. Trimming took 1 base from V and 4 from J, leaving 10 bases between them. The CDR3 here is CSVEGHGTETQYF. In DNA form, the CDR3 reads TGCAGCGTTGAAGGACATGGGACAGAGACCCAGTACTTC.

In regard to this clonotype: A much larger clonotype is one base distant, so this may be a read error. The J gene is TRBJ2-7, the V gene TRBV6-6; TRBD1 aligns across 7 bases. This CDR3 is 15 amino acids long. With 6 bases clipped from V and 3 bases from J, the junction kept 11 bases outside the gene matches. CDR1 is MNHNY, CDR2 SVGAGI, per germline (reference sequence). CDR3 nucleotide sequence: TGTGCCAGCAGACCAACCAGGACAGGACGCTACGAGCAGTACTTC. Its translation: CASRPTRTGRYEQYF.

The genes are TRBV7-3 and TRBJ2-7, with 10 bases identical to TRBD2. The DNA end is a closer match to TRBJ2-1, so the J assignment may be wrong. Germline lookup yields CDR1 SGHTA and CDR2 FQGTGA. The CDR3 runs 15 residues. The CDR3 bases are TGTGCCAGCAGCCTCCTAGCGGGAGCTTCTGGTGAGCAGTTCTTC. It translates to CASSLLAGASGEQFF.

This clonotype has a count of ten or more. The chain joins TRBV29-1 to TRBJ1-1, with D unclear. CDR3 length: 11 amino acids. Germline-derived CDR1 and CDR2 are SQVTM and ANQGSEA. Trimming shortened V by 3 bases and J by 11 bases, and 13 bases separated the two germline ends. The CDR3 is CSVDDEAVAFF. In DNA, the CDR3 is TGCAGCGTTGACGATGAAGCCGTGGCTTTCTTT.

In its sample, this clonotype was seen a few times. The chain has TRBV4-2 and TRBJ1-5; 7 positions match TRBD1. Germline-derived CDR1 and CDR2 are LGHNA and YNFKEQ. V trimming: 3 bases; J trimming: 3 bases; junction bases outside the gene matches: 8. The CDR3 spans 16 residues. The DNA for the CDR3 is TGTGCCAGCAGCCACGATGACAGGGTTTCCAATCAGCCCCAGCATTTT. This encodes CASSHDDRVSNQPQHF.

As regards this clonotype: This could be a read error, since a much larger clone is one nucleotide away. The chain has TRBV10-3 and TRBJ1-6; TRBD1 agrees at 7 bases. The CDR3 extends over 14 amino acids. Per the germline V gene, CDR1 is ENHRY and CDR2 is SYGVKD. The ends lost 5 bases at V and 8 bases at J; junction bases unmatched: 6. In DNA, the CDR3 is TGTGCCATCAGTACCGACAGGGTTCATTCACCCCTCCACTTT. Translation gives CAISTDRVHSPLHF.

This clonotype was detected ten times or more. This CDR3 is CASRRTGDLGYTF. CDR3 sequence (DNA): TGTGCCAGCAGACGGACAGGCGACCTTGGCTACACCTTC. This sequence joins TRBV12-3 or TRBV12-4 and TRBJ1-2; 7 bases line up with TRBD1. There are 13 residues in the CDR3. The V and J ends lost 6 bases and 7 bases, in that order; junction bases with no gene match: 8.